The clone carrying this T cell receptor (beta chain) has at least ten counts. Its antigen is not known. Germline and junction disagree at one end, which may indicate a read error. CDR1 and CDR2 from the germline V gene are DFQATT and SNEGSKA (reference sequence). The CDR3 consists of 12 residues. Time point meaning: patch test 2, 6 weeks after DPC sensitization. Described treatment: therapeutic diphenylcyclopropenone sensitization with weekly scalp DPC. This sample stems from a study of human T cells and chemical hapten exposure. Study results and limitations: PT1 expanded TCR counts correlated positively with patch test score.

A single record per CDR3 protein comes from TCRdb applying MiXCR to the RACE reads. The sample contains about 73,000 distinct CDR3 sequences, 7.5% to 9.5% of which appear only once. Source: whole blood, taken in connection with sensitization to the hapten diphenylcyclopropenone (DPC). This receptor was identified in a woman in her forties or fifties with alopecia areata. Some clones in this sample may be carry-over from other donors' samples. The chain employs TRBV20-1 and TRBJ2-7; 11 bases are shared with TRBD2. The CDR3 DNA is TGCAGTCCTAGCGGGAGGTCCTACGAGCAGTACTTC. Its protein is CSPSGRSYEQYF.